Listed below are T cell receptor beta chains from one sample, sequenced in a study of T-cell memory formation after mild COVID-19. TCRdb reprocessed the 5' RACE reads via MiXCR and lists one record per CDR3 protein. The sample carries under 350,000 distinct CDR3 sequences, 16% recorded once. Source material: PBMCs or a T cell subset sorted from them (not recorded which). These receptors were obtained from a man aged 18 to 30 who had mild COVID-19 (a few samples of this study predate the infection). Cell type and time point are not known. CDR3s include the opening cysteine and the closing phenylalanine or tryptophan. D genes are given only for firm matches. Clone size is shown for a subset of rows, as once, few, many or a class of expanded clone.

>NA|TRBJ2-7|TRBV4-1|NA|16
CASSQDSGGPHYEQYF
TGCGCCAGCAGCCAAGACAGTGGGGGGCCCCACTACGAGCAGTACTTC
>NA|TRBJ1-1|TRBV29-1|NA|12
CSVSLSGTEAFF
TGCAGCGTTAGCCTTTCGGGGACTGAAGCTTTCTTT
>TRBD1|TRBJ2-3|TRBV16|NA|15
CASSDNGQGTDTQYF
TGTGCCAGCAGCGACAATGGACAGGGCACAGATACGCAGTATTTT
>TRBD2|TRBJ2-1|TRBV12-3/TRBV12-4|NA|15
CASTLGGGLYNEQFF
TGTGCCAGCACCCTTGGCGGGGGACTGTACAATGAGCAGTTCTTC
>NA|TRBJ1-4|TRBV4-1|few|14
CASSPLGGNEKLFF
TGCGCCAGCAGCCCCCTTGGGGGGAATGAAAAACTGTTTTTT
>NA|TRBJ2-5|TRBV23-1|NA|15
CASSPDWGQRKTQYF
TGCGCCAGCAGCCCCGATTGGGGGCAACGGAAGACCCAGTACTTC
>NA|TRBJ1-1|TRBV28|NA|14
CASSLGQEGTEAFF
TGTGCCAGCAGTTTAGGTCAGGAGGGCACTGAAGCTTTCTTT
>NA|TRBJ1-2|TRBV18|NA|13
CASSPDGSGGYTF
TGTGCCAGCTCACCGGACGGGAGTGGGGGCTACACCTTC
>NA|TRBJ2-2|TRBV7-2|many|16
CASSLVPGANTGELFF
TGTGCCAGCAGCTTAGTCCCAGGAGCGAACACCGGGGAGCTGTTTTTT
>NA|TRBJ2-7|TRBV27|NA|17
CASSSSTGLWENYEQYF
TGTGCCAGCAGTTCCTCAACCGGTCTCTGGGAGAACTACGAGCAGTACTTC
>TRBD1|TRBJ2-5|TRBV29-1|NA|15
CSVHYRGPYQETQYF
TGCAGCGTTCACTACAGGGGGCCGTACCAAGAGACCCAGTACTTC
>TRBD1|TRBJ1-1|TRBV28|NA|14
CASSSTGWGTEAFF
TGTGCCAGCAGTTCGACAGGGTGGGGCACTGAAGCTTTCTTT
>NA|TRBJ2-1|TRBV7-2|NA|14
CASSRGYSYNEQFF
TGTGCCAGCAGCCGGGGGTACTCCTACAATGAGCAGTTCTTC
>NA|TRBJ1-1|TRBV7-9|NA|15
CASSPVGGKNTEAFF
TGTGCCAGCAGCCCAGTAGGAGGGAAGAACACTGAAGCTTTCTTT
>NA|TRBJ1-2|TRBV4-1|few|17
CASSQARGFEANYGYTF
TGCGCCAGCAGCCAAGCCAGGGGTTTCGAAGCTAACTATGGCTACACCTTC
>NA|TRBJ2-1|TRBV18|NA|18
CASSPRGSGTITYNEQFF
TGTGCCAGCTCACCACGTGGTAGTGGGACCATTACCTACAATGAGCAGTTCTTC
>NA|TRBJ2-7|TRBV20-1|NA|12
CSARTGFYEQYF
TGCAGTGCTAGAACCGGGTTCTACGAGCAGTACTTC
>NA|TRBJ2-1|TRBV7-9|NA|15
CASSFGPRAPNEQFF
TGTGCCAGCAGCTTCGGACCCCGCGCCCCCAATGAGCAGTTCTTC
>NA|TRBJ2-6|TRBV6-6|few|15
CASTHGTAGANVLTF
TGTGCCAGCACCCACGGGACCGCTGGGGCCAACGTCCTGACTTTC
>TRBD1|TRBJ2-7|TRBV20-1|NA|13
CSARVGDRYEQYF
TGCAGTGCTAGAGTCGGGGACAGATACGAGCAGTACTTC
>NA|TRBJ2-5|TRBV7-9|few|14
CASRGDGGAETQYF
TGTGCCAGCAGGGGGGACGGGGGCGCAGAGACCCAGTACTTC
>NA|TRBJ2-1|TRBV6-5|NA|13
CASRRTIYNEQFF
TGTGCCAGCAGACGGACCATCTACAATGAGCAGTTCTTC
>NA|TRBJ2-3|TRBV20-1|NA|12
CSAGPQADTQYF
TGCAGTGCCGGTCCTCAGGCAGATACGCAGTATTTT
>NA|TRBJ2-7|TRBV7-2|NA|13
CASSFSGRYEQYF
TGTGCCAGCAGCTTCTCAGGGCGCTACGAGCAGTACTTC
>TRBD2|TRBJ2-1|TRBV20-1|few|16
CSVRALAGLSYNEQFF
TGCAGTGTAAGGGCGCTAGCGGGACTCTCCTACAATGAGCAGTTCTTC
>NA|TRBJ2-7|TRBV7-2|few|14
CASSLGQHSYEQYF
TGTGCCAGCAGCTTAGGACAGCACTCCTACGAGCAGTACTTC
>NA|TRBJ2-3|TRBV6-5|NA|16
CASSYSAGTSTDTQYF
TGTGCCAGCAGTTACTCTGCTGGTACTAGCACAGATACGCAGTATTTT
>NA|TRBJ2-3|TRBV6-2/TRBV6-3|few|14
CASSYWRSADTQYF
TGTGCCAGCAGTTACTGGAGAAGCGCAGATACGCAGTATTTT
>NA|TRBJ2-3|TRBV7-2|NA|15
CASSPSVSSTDTQYF
TGTGCCAGCAGCCCTAGCGTATCTAGCACAGATACGCAGTATTTT
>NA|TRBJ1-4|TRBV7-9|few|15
CASSLTGGFNEKLFF
TGTGCCAGCAGCCTCACAGGCGGATTTAATGAAAAACTGTTTTTT
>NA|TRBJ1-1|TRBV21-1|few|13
CASSKRVNTEAFF
TGTGCCAGCAGCAAGAGGGTGAACACTGAAGCTTTCTTT
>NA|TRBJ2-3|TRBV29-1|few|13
CSVAEDPTDTQYF
TGCAGCGTCGCCGAAGACCCAACAGATACGCAGTATTTT
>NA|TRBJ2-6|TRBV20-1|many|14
CSAVTSSGANVLTF
TGCAGTGCTGTAACTAGCTCTGGGGCCAACGTCCTGACTTTC
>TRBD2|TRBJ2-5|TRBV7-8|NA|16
CASRPGLAGGQETQYF
TGTGCCAGCCGCCCGGGACTAGCGGGGGGTCAAGAGACCCAGTACTTC
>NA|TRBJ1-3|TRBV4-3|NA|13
CASSQEQENTIYF
TGCGCCAGCAGCCAAGAGCAGGAGAACACCATATATTTT
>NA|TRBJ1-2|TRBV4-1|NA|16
CASSQANREQHYGYTF
TGCGCCAGCAGCCAGGCTAACAGGGAACAACACTATGGCTACACCTTC
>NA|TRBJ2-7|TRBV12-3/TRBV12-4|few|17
CASSRESGGGPTYEQYF
TGTGCCAGCAGCCGAGAGTCGGGCGGGGGCCCAACCTACGAGCAGTACTTC
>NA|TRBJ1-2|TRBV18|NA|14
CASSPRDPIYGYTF
TGTGCCAGCTCACCGCGAGACCCTATCTATGGCTACACCTTC
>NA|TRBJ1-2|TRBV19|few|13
CASRRDGNYGYTF
TGTGCCAGCCGCCGGGACGGAAACTATGGCTACACCTTC
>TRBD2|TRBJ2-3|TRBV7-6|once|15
CASSSGGGSTDTQYF
TGTGCCAGCAGCTCCGGGGGGGGATCCACAGATACGCAGTATTTT
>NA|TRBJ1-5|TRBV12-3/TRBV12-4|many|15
CASSLVTGSNQPQHF
TGTGCCAGCAGTTTAGTAACAGGGAGCAATCAGCCCCAGCATTTT
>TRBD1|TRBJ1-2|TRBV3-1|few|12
CAGQDRTGGYTF
TGTGCCGGGCAGGACAGGACGGGAGGCTACACCTTC
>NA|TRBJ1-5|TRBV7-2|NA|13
CASSFQVEGKQHF
TGTGCCAGCAGCTTTCAGGTAGAGGGGAAGCAGCATTTT
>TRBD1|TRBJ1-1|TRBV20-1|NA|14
CSARTGGTATEAFF
TGCAGTGCGAGGACAGGGGGTACAGCCACTGAAGCTTTCTTT
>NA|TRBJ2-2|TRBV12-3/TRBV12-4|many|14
CASSWRPPAGELFF
TGTGCCAGCAGCTGGAGGCCCCCGGCCGGGGAGCTGTTTTTT
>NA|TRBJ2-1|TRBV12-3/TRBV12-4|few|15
CASSLGGATYNEQFF
TGTGCCAGCAGCTTAGGGGGGGCGACTTACAATGAGCAGTTCTTC
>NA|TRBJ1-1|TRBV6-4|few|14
CASSATDANTEAFF
TGTGCCAGCAGTGCCACGGACGCGAACACTGAAGCTTTCTTT
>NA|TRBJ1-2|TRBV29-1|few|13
CSVVPQQGIDYTF
TGCAGCGTTGTACCACAGCAGGGGATCGACTACACCTTC
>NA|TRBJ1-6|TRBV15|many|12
CATSIPNSPLHF
TGTGCCACCAGCATCCCAAATTCACCCCTCCACTTT
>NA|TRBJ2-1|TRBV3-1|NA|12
CASSQPQGSQFF
TGTGCCAGCAGCCAACCCCAGGGTTCGCAGTTCTTC
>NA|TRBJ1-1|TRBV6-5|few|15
CASSYTATGNTEAFF
TGTGCCAGCAGTTACACCGCGACTGGGAACACTGAAGCTTTCTTT